This TCR beta chain was sequenced during a study of blood T cell repertoires in COVID-19. Germline V gene sequence: CDR1 LGHNA, CDR2 YSLEER. The trim removed 0 bases at V and 6 bases at J, leaving 7 bases unmatched. The CDR3 sequence is 15 residues long. Libraries were prepared by immunoSEQ multiplex PCR; TCRdb keeps only in-frame clonotypes and omits some of them. The sample includes fewer than 250,000 clones, about 86% seen only once; the top ten take about 0.81%. This sequence joins TRBV4-3 and TRBJ1-1, with 7 positions matching TRBD1. This receptor was identified in an older woman with acute or convalescent COVID-19. Specimen: peripheral blood. CDR3 in amino acids: CASSQDRGGFPEAFF. Here the CDR3 DNA reads TGCGCCAGCAGCCAAGATCGAGGGGGCTTTCCTGAAGCTTTCTTT.